This TCR beta chain originates from a study of blood T cells in healthy people across ages (dated by TCRdb to 2015 to 2017). Background on the whole study: Template switching captured roughly one uniquely barcoded TCR beta cDNA molecule per two T cells in model experiments. Using deep sequencing normalized with unique cDNA molecular identifiers, the study measured how TCR beta repertoire diversity changes with age. The donors were split into four age groups: young (average around 15 years), middle-aged (39), aged (roughly 60) and long-lived (roughly 88). To avoid experimental bias, donors of different ages were distributed randomly across sequencing lanes. Two additional independent replicas of 1 million unique cDNA reads from the same blood draw were analyzed for two donors (one aged 18 to 29 and one aged 80 or older). What the authors observed across the whole study: Observed TCR beta diversity per million T cells fell roughly linearly with age, and a significant reduction was already apparent by age around 44. Estimates of total diversity based on one million sequenced T cells were regarded as lower bounds and as underestimates. The percentage of naive T cells measured by flow cytometry correlated strongly with observed TCR beta diversity. Conclusive comparison of naive and antigen-experienced compartments was prevented by the profiling of bulk unsorted PBMCs. Compared with the aged group, the long-lived group had more naive CD4+ T cells, fewer expanded clones and increased TCR diversity, a pattern suggesting age selection. Because donor CMV infection status was unknown, age-related changes in expanded clonotypes were potentially confounded.

A remark on this clonotype: What this receptor recognizes is not known. Within one base of it there is no much larger clone, and no base qualities were kept.

Systemically healthy Caucasian individuals from Russia, 35 to 50 in total and aged roughly 6 to 100 years, were included as donors. Each donor gave 8 to 10 milliliters of peripheral blood, collected into EDTA-treated Vacutainer tubes. Ficoll-Paque density-gradient centrifugation was used to isolate PBMCs, with at least 7 million obtained per sample. Trizol reagent was used to extract total RNA from the PBMCs, yielding at least 5.5 micrograms per sample. For every donor, flow cytometry on a PBMC aliquot measured the percentage of naive CD45RAhigh/CD27high T cells. Counted from cysteine to phenylalanine, this CDR3 has 15 amino acids. Only CDR3 DNA remains: 45 bases, in frame from the first base. Trimming removed 5 bases from V and 5 bases from J; the gene matches leave 9 bases unexplained. Per the germline V gene, SQVTM is the CDR1 and ANQGSEA is the CDR2. The library was produced with 5' RACE. TCRdb lists the instrument as Illumina HiSeq 2500. A second PCR of about 6 to 11 cycles was performed with a sample-barcoded 5' primer and a J-beta primer mix. A template-switch 5' adaptor carrying 12 random nucleotides introduced a unique molecular identifier onto each TCR beta cDNA molecule. Each sample yielded at least 2.5 million CDR3-containing paired-end reads. All of the RNA was converted into first-strand cDNA using the Mint cDNA synthesis kit, with a TRBC-specific oligonucleotide serving as the primer. After uracil-DNA glycosylase treatment, a first 18-cycle PCR used universal primers M1SS and BC2_uni_R on all cDNA. From the authors' description of their analysis: Each sample was normalized by randomly selecting 1 million high-quality reads, each carrying a distinct molecular identifier. Instead of being binned into consensus sequences, reads with shared molecular identifiers were discarded. MiTCR, set to a Q25 quality threshold and the strictest error-elimination algorithm, was used for CDR3 identification, clonotype clustering and error correction. A nonparametric unseen species model using Euler transformation provided a lower-bound estimate of total TCR beta diversity. The public reads were quality trimmed at Q25 with fastp and then assembled into clones with MiXCR by TCRdb, keeping productive beta chains. Under each unique CDR3 protein, matching rows form one entry showing the most common genes and DNA. TCRdb's processing, not the study's, gives the V and J calls here. The sample table shows 980,000 or so distinct CDR3 sequences, and approximately 49% are seen once. The ten largest clones represent under 15% of the sample.

The sequence derives from a young man in good health. The chain uses TRBV29-1 and TRBJ1-6; TRBD1 aligns with 7 central bases. The sequencing sample was made of blood. The CDR3: CSVQSAGQHNSPLHF. The DNA reads as follows: TGCAGCGTTCAATCAGCGGGACAGCATAATTCACCCCTCCACTTT.